This entry describes one TCR beta chain. The antigen remains unidentified. This sample is drawn from a study of identical twins. Study-wide findings and caveats: Rather than following the same donors, the conclusions depended on cross-sectional statistical analysis.

TCRdb called the 5' RACE reads again in MiXCR, with one record for every CDR3 protein. The sample lists approximately 500,000 distinct CDR3 sequences; 13% to 15% were seen once. Germline V CDR1 and CDR2: SGHRS, YFSETQ. The ends were cut back, 4 bases at V and 4 bases at J, with 11 bases in the middle. The CDR3 runs 13 residues. This sample also belongs to another study, concerning yellow fever vaccine responses in identical twins.

This chain joins TRBV5-1 and TRBJ1-1; perhaps TRBD1 as D (5 bases). Sequenced material: CD4+ T cells sorted from blood. The sequence was collected from a woman in her late teens or twenties in good health. The CDR3 loop is CASSGIGATEAFF. Written as DNA, the CDR3 is TGCGCCAGCAGCGGGATCGGGGCCACTGAAGCTTTCTTT.